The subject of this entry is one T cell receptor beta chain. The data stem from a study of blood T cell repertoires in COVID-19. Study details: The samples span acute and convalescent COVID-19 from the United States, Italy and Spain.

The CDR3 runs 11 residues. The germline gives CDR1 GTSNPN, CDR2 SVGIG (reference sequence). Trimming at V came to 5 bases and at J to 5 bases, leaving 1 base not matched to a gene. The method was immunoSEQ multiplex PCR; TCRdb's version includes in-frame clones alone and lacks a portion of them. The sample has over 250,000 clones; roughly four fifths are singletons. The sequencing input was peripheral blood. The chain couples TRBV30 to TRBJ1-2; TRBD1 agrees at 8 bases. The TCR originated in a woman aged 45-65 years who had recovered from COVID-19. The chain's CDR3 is CAWDRGYGYTF. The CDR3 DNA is TGTGCCTGGGACAGGGGATATGGCTACACCTTC.